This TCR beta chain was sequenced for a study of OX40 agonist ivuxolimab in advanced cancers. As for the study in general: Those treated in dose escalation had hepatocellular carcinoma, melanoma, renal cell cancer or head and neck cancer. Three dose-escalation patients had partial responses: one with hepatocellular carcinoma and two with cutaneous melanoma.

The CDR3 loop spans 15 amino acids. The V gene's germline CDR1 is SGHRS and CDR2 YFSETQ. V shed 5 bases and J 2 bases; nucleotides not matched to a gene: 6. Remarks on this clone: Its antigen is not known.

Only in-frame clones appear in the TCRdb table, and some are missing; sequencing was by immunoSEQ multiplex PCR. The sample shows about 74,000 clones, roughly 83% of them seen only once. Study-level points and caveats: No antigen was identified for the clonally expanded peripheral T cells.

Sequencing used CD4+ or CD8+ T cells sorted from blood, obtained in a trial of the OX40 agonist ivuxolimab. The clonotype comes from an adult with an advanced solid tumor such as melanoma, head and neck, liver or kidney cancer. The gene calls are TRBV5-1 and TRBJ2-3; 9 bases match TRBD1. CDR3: CASRSGTGITDTQYF. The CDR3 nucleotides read TGCGCCAGCAGATCCGGGACAGGGATCACAGATACGCAGTATTTT.